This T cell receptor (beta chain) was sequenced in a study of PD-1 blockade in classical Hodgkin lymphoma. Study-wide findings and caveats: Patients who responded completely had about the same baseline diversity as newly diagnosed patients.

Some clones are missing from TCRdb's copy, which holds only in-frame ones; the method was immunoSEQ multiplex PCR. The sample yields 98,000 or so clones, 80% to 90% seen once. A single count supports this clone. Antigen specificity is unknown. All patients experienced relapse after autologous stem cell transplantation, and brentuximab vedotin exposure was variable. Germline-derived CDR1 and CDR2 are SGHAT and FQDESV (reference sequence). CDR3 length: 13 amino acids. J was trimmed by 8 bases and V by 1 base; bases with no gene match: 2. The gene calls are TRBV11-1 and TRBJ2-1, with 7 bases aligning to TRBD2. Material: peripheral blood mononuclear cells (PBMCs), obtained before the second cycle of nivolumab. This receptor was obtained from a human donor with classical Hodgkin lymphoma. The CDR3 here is CASSLGAGDEQFF. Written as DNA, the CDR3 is TGTGCCAGCAGCTTAGGGGCGGGAGATGAGCAGTTCTTC.